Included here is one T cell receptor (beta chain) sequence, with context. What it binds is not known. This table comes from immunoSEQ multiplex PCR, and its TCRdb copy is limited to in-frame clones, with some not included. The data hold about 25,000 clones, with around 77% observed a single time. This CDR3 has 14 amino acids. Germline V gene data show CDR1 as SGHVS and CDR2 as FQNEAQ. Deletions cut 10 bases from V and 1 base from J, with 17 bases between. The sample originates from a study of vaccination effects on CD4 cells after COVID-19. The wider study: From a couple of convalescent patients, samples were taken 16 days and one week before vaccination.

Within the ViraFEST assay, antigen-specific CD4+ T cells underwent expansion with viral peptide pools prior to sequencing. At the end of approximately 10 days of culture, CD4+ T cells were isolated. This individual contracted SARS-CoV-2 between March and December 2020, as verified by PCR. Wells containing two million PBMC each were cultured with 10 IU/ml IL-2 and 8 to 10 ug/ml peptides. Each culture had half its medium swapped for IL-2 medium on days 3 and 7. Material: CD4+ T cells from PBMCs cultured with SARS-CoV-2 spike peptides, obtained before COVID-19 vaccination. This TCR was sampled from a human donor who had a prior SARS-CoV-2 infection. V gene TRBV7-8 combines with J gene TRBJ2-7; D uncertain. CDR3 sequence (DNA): TGTGCCACCCGAAGGTACAGTAGGTCCTACGAGCAGTACTTC. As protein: CATRRYSRSYEQYF.